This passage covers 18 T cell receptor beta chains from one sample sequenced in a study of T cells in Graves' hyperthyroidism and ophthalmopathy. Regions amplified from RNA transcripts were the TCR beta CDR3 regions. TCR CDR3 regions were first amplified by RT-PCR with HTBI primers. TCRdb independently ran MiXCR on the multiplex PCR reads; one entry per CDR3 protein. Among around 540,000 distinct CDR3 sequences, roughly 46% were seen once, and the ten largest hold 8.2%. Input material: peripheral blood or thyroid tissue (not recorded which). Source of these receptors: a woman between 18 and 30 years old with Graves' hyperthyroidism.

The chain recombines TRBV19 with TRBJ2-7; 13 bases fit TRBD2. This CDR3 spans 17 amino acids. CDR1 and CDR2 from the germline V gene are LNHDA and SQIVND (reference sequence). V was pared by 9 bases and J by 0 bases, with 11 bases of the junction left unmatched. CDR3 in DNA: TGTGCCAGCAGCCCGCGGACTAGCGGGAGTACCTCCTACGAGCAGTACTTC. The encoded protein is CASSPRTSGSTSYEQYF.

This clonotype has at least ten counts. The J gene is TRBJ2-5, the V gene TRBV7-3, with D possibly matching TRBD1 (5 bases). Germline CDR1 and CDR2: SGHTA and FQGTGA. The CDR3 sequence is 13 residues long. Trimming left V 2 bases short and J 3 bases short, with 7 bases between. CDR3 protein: CASSLFREETQYF. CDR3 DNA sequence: TGTGCCAGCAGCTTATTCAGGGAAGAGACCCAGTACTTC.

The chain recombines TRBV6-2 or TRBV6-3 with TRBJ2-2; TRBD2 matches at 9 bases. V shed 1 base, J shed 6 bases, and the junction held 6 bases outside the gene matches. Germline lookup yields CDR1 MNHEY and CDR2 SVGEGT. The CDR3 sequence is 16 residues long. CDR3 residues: CASSYLAGARAGELFF. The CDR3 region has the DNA TGTGCCAGCAGTTACTTAGCGGGAGCTCGGGCCGGGGAGCTGTTTTTT.

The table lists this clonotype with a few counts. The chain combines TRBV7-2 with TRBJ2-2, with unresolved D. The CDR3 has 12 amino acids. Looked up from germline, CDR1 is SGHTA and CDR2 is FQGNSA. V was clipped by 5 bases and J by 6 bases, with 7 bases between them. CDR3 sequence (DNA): TGTGCCAGCAGCGTTAGCCCCGGGGAGCTGTTTTTT. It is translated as CASSVSPGELFF.

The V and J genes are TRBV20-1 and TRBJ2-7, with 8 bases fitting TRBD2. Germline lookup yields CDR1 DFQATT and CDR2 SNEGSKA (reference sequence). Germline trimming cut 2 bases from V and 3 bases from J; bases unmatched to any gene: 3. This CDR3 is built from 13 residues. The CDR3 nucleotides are TGCAGTGCTAGAACGGGGGGGATCTACGAGCAGTACTTC. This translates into CSARTGGIYEQYF.

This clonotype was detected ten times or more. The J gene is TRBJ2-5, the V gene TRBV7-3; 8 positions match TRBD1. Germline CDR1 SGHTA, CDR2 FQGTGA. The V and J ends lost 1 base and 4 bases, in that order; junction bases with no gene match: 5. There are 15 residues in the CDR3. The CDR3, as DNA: TGTGCCAGCAGCTTAAGCGGGACAGGAGGAGAGACCCAGTACTTC. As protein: CASSLSGTGGETQYF.

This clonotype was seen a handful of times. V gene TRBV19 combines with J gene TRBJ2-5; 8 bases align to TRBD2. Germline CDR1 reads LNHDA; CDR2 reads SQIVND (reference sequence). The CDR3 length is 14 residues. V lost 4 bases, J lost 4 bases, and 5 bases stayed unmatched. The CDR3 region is CASSTQRGGETQYF. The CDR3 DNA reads TGTGCCAGTAGTACTCAACGGGGGGGAGAGACCCAGTACTTC.

CDR3 nucleotides: TGTGCCAGCAGCCCTCCCGGACAGGGGGCTTCCGAGCAGTACTTC. Encoded protein: CASSPPGQGASEQYF. The V call is TRBV7-9, the J call TRBJ2-7, with 11 bases lining up with TRBD1. Germline-derived CDR1 and CDR2 are SEHNR and FQNEAQ (reference sequence). The CDR3 runs 15 residues. Losses at the gene ends were 5 bases for V and 6 bases for J; bases not matched to a gene: 9.

The CDR3 region has the DNA TGTGCCAGCAGCAAAGAGACAGGGAACTATGGCTACACCTTC. Protein: CASSKETGNYGYTF. The gene calls are TRBV7-9 and TRBJ1-2; TRBD1 aligns across 7 bases. The junction had 5 bases not matched to a gene; V was cut back by 5 bases and J by 2 bases. CDR1 is SEHNR and CDR2 is FQNEAQ in the germline V gene (reference sequence). This CDR3 is built from 14 residues.

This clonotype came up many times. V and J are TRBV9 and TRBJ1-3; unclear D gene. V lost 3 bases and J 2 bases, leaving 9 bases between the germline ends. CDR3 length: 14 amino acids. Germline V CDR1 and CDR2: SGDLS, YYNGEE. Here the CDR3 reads CASSGRATGNTIYF. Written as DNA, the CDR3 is TGTGCCAGCAGCGGAAGGGCTACTGGAAACACCATATATTTT.

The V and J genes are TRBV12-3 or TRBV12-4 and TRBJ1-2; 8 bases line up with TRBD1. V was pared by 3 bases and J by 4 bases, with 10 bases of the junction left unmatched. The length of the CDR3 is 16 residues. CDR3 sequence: CASSFEATGGVYGYTF. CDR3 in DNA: TGTGCCAGCAGTTTCGAGGCAACAGGGGGAGTCTATGGCTACACCTTC.

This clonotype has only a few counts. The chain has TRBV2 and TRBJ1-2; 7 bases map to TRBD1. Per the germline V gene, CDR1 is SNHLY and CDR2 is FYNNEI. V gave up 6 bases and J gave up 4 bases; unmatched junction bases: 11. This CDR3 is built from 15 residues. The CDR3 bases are TGTGCCAGCAGCTTAGAAGCCAGGGGGACCTATGGCTACACCTTC. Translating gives CASSLEARGTYGYTF.

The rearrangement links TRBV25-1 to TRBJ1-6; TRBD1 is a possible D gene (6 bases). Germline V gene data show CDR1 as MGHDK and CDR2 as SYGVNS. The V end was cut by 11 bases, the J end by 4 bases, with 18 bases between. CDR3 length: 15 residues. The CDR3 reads CASGRGQTYNSPLHF. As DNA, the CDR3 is TGTGCCTCGGGGCGTGGACAGACATATAATTCACCCCTCCACTTT.

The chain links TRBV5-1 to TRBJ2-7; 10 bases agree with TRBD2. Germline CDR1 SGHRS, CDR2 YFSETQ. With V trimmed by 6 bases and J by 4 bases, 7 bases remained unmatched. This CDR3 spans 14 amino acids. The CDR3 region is CASKKTSGLYEQYF. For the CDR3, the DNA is TGCGCCAGCAAGAAGACTAGCGGGCTTTACGAGCAGTACTTC.

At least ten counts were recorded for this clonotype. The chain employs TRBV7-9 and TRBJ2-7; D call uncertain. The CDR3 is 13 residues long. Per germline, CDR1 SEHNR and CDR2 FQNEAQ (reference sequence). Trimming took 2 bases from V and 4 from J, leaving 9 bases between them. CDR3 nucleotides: TGTGCCAGCAGCTTAACCAGCGTGTACGAGCAGTACTTC. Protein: CASSLTSVYEQYF.

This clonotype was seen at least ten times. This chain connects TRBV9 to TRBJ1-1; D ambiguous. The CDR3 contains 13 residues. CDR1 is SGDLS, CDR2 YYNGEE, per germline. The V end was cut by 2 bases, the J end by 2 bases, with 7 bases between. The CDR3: CASSVRSNTEAFF. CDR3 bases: TGTGCCAGCAGCGTGCGGAGCAACACTGAAGCTTTCTTT.

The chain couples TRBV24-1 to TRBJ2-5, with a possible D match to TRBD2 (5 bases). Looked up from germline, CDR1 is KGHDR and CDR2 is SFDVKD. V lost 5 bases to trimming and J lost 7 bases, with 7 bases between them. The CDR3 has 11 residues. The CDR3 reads CATSGGLTQYF. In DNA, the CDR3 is TGTGCCACCAGTGGAGGGTTGACCCAGTACTTC.

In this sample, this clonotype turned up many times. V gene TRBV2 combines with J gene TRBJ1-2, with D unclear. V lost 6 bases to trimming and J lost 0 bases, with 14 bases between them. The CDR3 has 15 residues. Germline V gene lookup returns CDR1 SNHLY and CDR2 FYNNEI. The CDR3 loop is CASSVTDPSNYGYTF. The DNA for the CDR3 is TGTGCCAGCAGCGTCACCGACCCCTCTAACTATGGCTACACCTTC.